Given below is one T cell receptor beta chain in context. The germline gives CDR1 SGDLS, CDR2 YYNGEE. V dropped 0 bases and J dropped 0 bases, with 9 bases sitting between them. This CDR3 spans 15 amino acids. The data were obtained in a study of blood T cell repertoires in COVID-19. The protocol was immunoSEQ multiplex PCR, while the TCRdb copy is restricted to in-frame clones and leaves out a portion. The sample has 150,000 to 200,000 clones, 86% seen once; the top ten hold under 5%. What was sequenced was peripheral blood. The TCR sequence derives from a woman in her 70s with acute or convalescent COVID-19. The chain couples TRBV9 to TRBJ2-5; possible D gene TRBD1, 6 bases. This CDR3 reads CASSVEDSDQETQYF. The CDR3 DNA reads TGTGCCAGCAGCGTAGAGGACAGCGACCAAGAGACCCAGTACTTC. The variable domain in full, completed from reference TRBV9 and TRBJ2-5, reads DSGVTQTPKHLITATGQRVTLRCSPRSGDLSVYWYQQSLDQGLQFLIQYYNGEERAKGNILERFSAQQFPDLHSELNLSSLELGDSALYFCASSVEDSDQETQYFGPGTRLLVL.